A single sample is the source of the 25 T cell receptor beta chains below, sequenced in a study of blood T cell repertoires in COVID-19. Data came from immunoSEQ multiplex PCR; TCRdb stores just in-frame clones and leaves some out. The profile shows around 300,000 clones, around 86% of them singletons. Material for sequencing was peripheral blood. Receptors were obtained from a woman aged 40 to 50 who had recovered from COVID-19.

This chain connects TRBV19 to TRBJ2-7, with 7 nucleotides matching TRBD1. Germline CDR1 and CDR2: LNHDA and SQIVND (reference sequence). The V gene end was trimmed by 5 bases and the J gene end by 0 bases; junction bases not matched to a gene: 7. The CDR3 sequence is 15 residues long. The CDR3 loop reads CASSVQQGSSYEQYF. DNA of the CDR3: TGTGCCAGTAGTGTCCAACAGGGGAGCTCCTACGAGCAGTACTTC.

V gene TRBV3-1 (or the pseudogene TRBV3-2) combines with J gene TRBJ2-3, with 8 bases matching TRBD1. Looked up from germline, CDR1 is LGHDT and CDR2 is YNNKEL (reference sequence). V shed 3 bases and J 4 bases; nucleotides not matched to a gene: 6. This CDR3 contains 15 residues. DNA for the CDR3: TGTGCCAGCAGCCACTTGGACAGGGATGCAGATACGCAGTATTTT. Protein: CASSHLDRDADTQYF.

The V gene is TRBV20-1, the J gene TRBJ2-2; 7 bases agree with TRBD2. Looked up from germline, CDR1 is DFQATT and CDR2 is SNEGSKA (reference sequence). This CDR3 spans 14 amino acids. Trimming took 3 bases from V and 4 from J; bases not matched to a gene: 5. For the CDR3, the DNA is TGCAGTGCTAGTATGCCTAGCGGCACCGGGGAGCTGTTTTTT. Protein: CSASMPSGTGELFF.

The CDR3 sequence is CAISDALAGEHEQYF. The CDR3 DNA follows: TGTGCCATCAGTGATGCCTTAGCGGGGGAACACGAGCAGTACTTC. The J gene is TRBJ2-7, the V gene TRBV10-3; the match to TRBD2 covers 9 bases. The germline V gene has CDR1 ENHRY and CDR2 SYGVKD. The CDR3 totals 15 residues. V was pared by 3 bases and J by 5 bases, with 8 bases of the junction left unmatched.

The V call is TRBV5-6, the J call TRBJ2-7; TRBD1 matches at 10 bases. CDR3 length equals 15 residues. V gave up 0 bases and J gave up 2 bases; unmatched junction bases: 2. Germline V gene data show CDR1 as SGHDT and CDR2 as YYEEEE. The chain's CDR3 is CASSLGGQGTYEQYF. The DNA of the CDR3 is TGTGCCAGCAGCTTGGGGGGACAGGGGACCTACGAGCAGTACTTC.

The chain is built from TRBV7-9 and TRBJ2-1; tentative D call: TRBD1 (6 bases). Germline loops: CDR1 SEHNR, CDR2 FQNEAQ (reference sequence). Trimming removed 6 bases from V and 7 bases from J, with 13 bases in between. The length of the CDR3 is 13 residues. CDR3 bases: TGTGCCAGCAGGGGGGCAGGGGAAAATGAGCAGTTCTTC. The encoded protein is CASRGAGENEQFF.

The V gene is TRBV19, the J gene TRBJ2-3; 8 bases fit TRBD1. CDR3 length: 15 amino acids. J was trimmed by 4 bases and V by 6 bases; bases with no gene match: 9. Germline V CDR1 and CDR2: LNHDA, SQIVND (reference sequence). This chain's CDR3 is CASRPGQGRADTQYF. The CDR3, as DNA: TGTGCCAGTAGGCCCGGACAGGGTCGTGCAGATACGCAGTATTTT.

The CDR3 bases are TGTGCCAGCACCCGACGGAGTAGCAATCAGCCCCAGCATTTT. Its translation is CASTRRSSNQPQHF. The rearrangement links TRBV6-5 to TRBJ1-5, with D uncertain. The germline gives CDR1 MNHEY, CDR2 SVGAGI. The CDR3 has 14 residues. V was cut by 7 bases and J by 0 bases, with 10 bases left in between.

This clone was observed a handful of times. The gene calls are TRBV18 and TRBJ1-5, with 8 bases fitting TRBD1. Germline V lookup: CDR1 KGHSH, CDR2 LQKENI. Trimming at V came to 2 bases and at J to 4 bases, leaving 4 bases not matched to a gene. The CDR3 is made up of 15 amino acids. In DNA form, the CDR3 reads TGTGCCAGCTCACCAAAGACAGGGGAAAATCAGCCCCAGCATTTT. Its protein is CASSPKTGENQPQHF.

V usage is TRBV5-1 and J usage is TRBJ2-7, with 10 bases matching TRBD2. From germline, CDR1 is SGHRS and CDR2 YFSETQ. This CDR3 is built from 15 residues. Trimming at V came to 3 bases and at J to 6 bases, leaving 9 bases not matched to a gene. The CDR3 DNA reads TGCGCCAGCAGCTCTAGCGGGAGCGAGCTGGGCGAGCAGTACTTC. This translates into CASSSSGSELGEQYF. Full variable domain (remainder filled in from reference TRBV5-1 and TRBJ2-7): KAGVTQTPRYLIKTRGQQVTLSCSPISGHRSVSWYQQTPGQGLQFLFEYFSETQRNKGNFPGRFSGRQFSNSRSEMNVSTLELGDSALYLCASSSSGSELGEQYFGPGTRLTVT.

This clone was recorded once. This rearrangement joins TRBV28 to TRBJ1-5, with 8 bases identical to TRBD1. Per germline, CDR1 MDHEN and CDR2 SYDVKM. J was trimmed by 7 bases and V by 6 bases; bases with no gene match: 8. CDR3 size: 14 residues. CDR3 DNA sequence: TGTGCCAGCAGCCCTGGACAGGGTAGGCAGCCCCAGCATTTT. The encoded protein is CASSPGQGRQPQHF.

This chain uses TRBV3-1 (or the pseudogene TRBV3-2) with TRBJ1-3, with a tentative D call TRBD1 (6 bases). The germline V and J ends were trimmed by 7 bases and 0 bases, with 13 bases remaining between them. The CDR3 totals 15 residues. Germline assignment: CDR1 LGHDT and CDR2 YNNKEL (reference sequence). CDR3 protein: CASTRTVPSGNTIYF. Here the CDR3 DNA reads TGTGCCAGCACCCGGACAGTCCCCTCTGGAAACACCATATATTTT.

V usage is TRBV14 and J usage is TRBJ1-2, with D possibly TRBD1 on 5 matching bases. Germline V CDR1 and CDR2: SGHDN, FVKESK. This CDR3 is built from 12 residues. V lost 4 bases and J 7 bases, leaving 10 bases between the germline ends. DNA for the CDR3: TGTGCCAGCAGCCCCCAGGGAGGTGGCTACACCTTC. It codes for CASSPQGGGYTF.

This chain links TRBV7-9 with TRBJ2-1; 9 nucleotides align to TRBD2. After removal of 3 bases from V and 8 bases from J, the junction contained 11 bases not matched to a gene. The CDR3 is made up of 16 amino acids. CDR1 is SEHNR and CDR2 is FQNEAQ in the germline V gene (reference sequence). The CDR3 protein is CASSFSGREGFDEQFF. CDR3 sequence (DNA): TGTGCCAGCAGCTTCTCCGGGCGGGAGGGTTTCGATGAGCAGTTCTTC.

J is TRBJ2-7 and V is TRBV7-9; D perhaps matches TRBD1 (5 bases). Trimming took 0 bases from V and 3 from J, leaving 15 bases between them. The length of the CDR3 is 16 residues. Germline V lookup: CDR1 SEHNR, CDR2 FQNEAQ (reference sequence). The CDR3: CASSLAIGQGVYEQYF. The CDR3 nucleotides read TGTGCCAGCAGCTTAGCAATCGGGCAGGGTGTCTACGAGCAGTACTTC.

This clone has only a few counts. The chain carries TRBV27 and TRBJ1-5; tentative D call: TRBD1 (6 bases). The CDR3 extends over 14 amino acids. Trimming stripped 2 bases from V and 7 bases from J, with 12 bases between. Germline V gene sequence: CDR1 MNHEY, CDR2 SMNVEV (reference sequence). This chain's CDR3 is CASSLTGSLQPQHF. DNA of the CDR3: TGTGCCAGCAGTTTAACAGGGTCCTTACAGCCCCAGCATTTT.

V usage is TRBV30 and J usage is TRBJ1-3, with 9 bases identical to TRBD1. The J segment lost 0 bases and the V segment lost 4 bases, leaving 1 base of the junction unmatched. The CDR3 spans 14 residues. Germline V gene data show CDR1 as GTSNPN and CDR2 as SVGIG (reference sequence). CDR3 sequence reads: CAWKGQGSGNTIYF. The CDR3, as DNA: TGTGCCTGGAAGGGACAGGGCTCTGGAAACACCATATATTTT.

The V and J genes are TRBV3-1 (or the pseudogene TRBV3-2) and TRBJ2-7, with 8 bases matching TRBD2. Germline CDR1 and CDR2: LGHDT and YNNKEL (reference sequence). J gave up 4 bases and V 1 base, and 9 bases lay outside the gene matches. The CDR3 totals 16 residues. CDR3 sequence (DNA): TGTGCCAGCAGCCAAGCATTCGGGACTAGTTATTACGAGCAGTACTTC. Its translation is CASSQAFGTSYYEQYF.

The chain employs TRBV11-3 and TRBJ2-7, with TRBD2 identical over 13 bases. J was trimmed by 5 bases and V by 3 bases; bases with no gene match: 7. The CDR3 loop spans 16 amino acids. The germline CDR1 and CDR2 sequences are SGHNT and YENEEA. CDR3 in amino acids: CASSFRTSGSSHEQYF. For the CDR3, the DNA is TGTGCCAGCAGCTTCCGGACTAGCGGGAGTTCCCACGAGCAGTACTTC.

This chain links TRBV6-5 with TRBJ2-5; 9 positions agree with TRBD1. The germline CDR1 and CDR2 sequences are MNHEY and SVGAGI. The V segment lost 10 bases and the J segment 4 bases; nucleotides outside the gene matches: 10. The CDR3 totals 14 residues. The CDR3 DNA reads as TGTGCCATCGCGGGGACAGGGATTATAGAGACCCAGTACTTC. Amino acid sequence: CAIAGTGIIETQYF.

The J gene is TRBJ2-7, the V gene TRBV3-1 (or the pseudogene TRBV3-2); the match to TRBD2 covers 9 bases. The trim removed 0 bases at V and 5 bases at J, leaving 2 bases unmatched. Germline V CDR1 and CDR2: LGHDT, YNNKEL (reference sequence). The CDR3 loop spans 14 amino acids. The chain's CDR3 is CASSQEAGGDEQYF. The CDR3 nucleotides read TGTGCCAGCAGCCAAGAAGCGGGAGGAGACGAGCAGTACTTC.

The chain employs TRBV24-1 and TRBJ2-7; D possibly corresponds to TRBD1 (5 bases). The CDR3 loop spans 14 amino acids. Trimming took off 7 bases at V and 2 bases at J, with 14 bases between the two ends. Germline V CDR1 and CDR2: KGHDR, SFDVKD. The CDR3 DNA reads as TGTGCCACCAGCCCGAACACAGGAACCTACGAGCAGTACTTC. Encoded protein: CATSPNTGTYEQYF.

This clone is a singleton in its sample. One end of the junction varies from germline; a read error may be responsible. The chain uses TRBV18 and TRBJ1-3; D is ambiguous. CDR3 length: 12 amino acids. Germline-derived CDR1 and CDR2 are KGHSH and LQKENI. The CDR3 region has the DNA TGTGCCAGCTCACCAGGGCTGGGAGATTCCTCTTTT. Amino acids: CASSPGLGDSSF.

To note about this clone: One end of the junction is discordant with germline, which a read error may explain. The chain combines TRBV12-3 or TRBV12-4 with TRBJ2-7; perhaps TRBD1 as D (5 bases). CDR3 length: 13 amino acids. The CDR3 sequence: CASSLGQLYEQYF. In DNA, the CDR3 is TGTGCCAGCAGCTTAGGACAACTCTACGAGCAGTACTTC.

The gene calls are TRBV3-1 (or the pseudogene TRBV3-2) and TRBJ2-1; 8 bases align to TRBD1. Germline CDR1 is LGHDT and CDR2 is YNNKEL (reference sequence). CDR3 size: 15 residues. Trimming took 1 base from V and 8 from J; bases not matched to a gene: 7. This CDR3 reads CASSQAQGAFDEQFF. CDR3 sequence (DNA): TGTGCCAGCAGCCAAGCTCAGGGGGCCTTCGATGAGCAGTTCTTC.